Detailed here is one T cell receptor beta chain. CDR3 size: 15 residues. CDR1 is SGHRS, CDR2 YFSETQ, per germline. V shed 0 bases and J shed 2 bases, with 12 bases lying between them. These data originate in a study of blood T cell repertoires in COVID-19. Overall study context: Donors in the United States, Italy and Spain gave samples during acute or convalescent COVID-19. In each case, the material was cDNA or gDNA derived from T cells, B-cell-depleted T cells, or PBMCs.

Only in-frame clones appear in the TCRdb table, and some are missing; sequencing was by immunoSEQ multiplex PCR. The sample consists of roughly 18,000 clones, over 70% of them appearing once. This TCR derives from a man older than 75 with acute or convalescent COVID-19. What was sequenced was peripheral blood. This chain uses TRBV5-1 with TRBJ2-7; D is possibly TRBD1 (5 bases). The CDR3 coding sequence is TGCGCCAGCAGCTTGGAGGGGTCAGGGCCCTACGAGCAGTACTTC. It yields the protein CASSLEGSGPYEQYF.